Given below is one T cell receptor beta chain in context. Its target is not known. This entry belongs to a study of T cell responses to AZD1222 COVID-19 vaccine. Findings and limits, study-wide: Repertoires in all cases were sampled only once the peak T cell response had passed. The study reported that nearly half of spike-specific TCRs target unmutated variant regions.

The protocol was immunoSEQ multiplex PCR, while the TCRdb copy is restricted to in-frame clones and leaves out a portion. The sample lists about 150,000 clones, approximately 91% seen once, with approximately 6.6% in the top ten. Germline CDR1 is SNHLY and CDR2 is FYNNEI. The V gene lost 7 bases and the J gene lost 0 bases, with 7 bases spanning the gap. This CDR3 is 13 amino acids long. V is TRBV2 and J is TRBJ2-4; D call uncertain. The sequence was collected from an adult who had recovered from COVID-19. The input for sequencing was peripheral blood, taken after recovery from COVID-19. DNA of the CDR3: TGTGCCAGCACCGGGCTAGCCAAAAACATTCAGTACTTC. Amino acids: CASTGLAKNIQYF.